Below, 9 T cell receptor beta chains from the same sample are listed, as sequenced in a study of cytomegalovirus exposure and HLA in healthy donors. 60 Vbeta and 13 Jbeta primers were used in PCR. Libraries were prepared by immunoSEQ multiplex PCR; TCRdb keeps only in-frame clonotypes and omits some of them. The sample lists over 100,000 clones; roughly 82% were seen once. Material for sequencing was PBMCs. These receptors came from a woman aged 18 to 35 in good health and CMV-seropositive.

This chain links TRBV27 with TRBJ1-2, with D possibly matching TRBD1 (6 bases). The CDR3 contains 14 residues. Trimming took off 6 bases at V and 4 bases at J, with 15 bases between the two ends. Germline lookup yields CDR1 MNHEY and CDR2 SMNVEV (reference sequence). The CDR3 region has the DNA TGTGCCAGCAGGCTCCGGGGGGCGAGCTATGGCTACACCTTC. This gives the protein CASRLRGASYGYTF.

The chain has TRBV2 and TRBJ2-4; 9 bases are a match to TRBD1. Trimming removed 7 bases from V and 1 base from J; junction bases left unmatched: 8. This CDR3 has 16 residues. CDR1 is SNHLY, CDR2 FYNNEI, per germline. The CDR3 loop is CASTQGGTGAKNIQYF. CDR3 DNA sequence: TGTGCCAGCACCCAGGGTGGGACAGGGGCCAAAAACATTCAGTACTTC.

The genes are TRBV13 and TRBJ2-5; D possibly corresponds to TRBD2 (6 bases). There are 16 residues in the CDR3. Germline CDR1 is PRHDT and CDR2 is FYEKMQ (reference sequence). Trimming cost V 2 bases and J 2 bases, with 15 bases left between them. The CDR3 DNA is TGTGCCAGCAGCTTAACTTGGGGAAGCGGGCAAGAGACCCAGTACTTC. Translating gives CASSLTWGSGQETQYF.

In this sample, this clone turned up a few times. V usage is TRBV7-3 and J usage is TRBJ1-1; a weak D match, TRBD1 (5 bases). V gave up 2 bases and J gave up 6 bases, with 7 bases separating them. CDR1 and CDR2 (germline): SGHTA, FQGTGA. The CDR3 loop spans 12 amino acids. This CDR3 reads CASSLQGAEAFF. CDR3 in DNA: TGTGCCAGCAGCTTACAGGGCGCTGAAGCTTTCTTT.

The V call is TRBV10-2, the J call TRBJ1-2; 9 bases align to TRBD1. Germline V gene sequence: CDR1 WSHSY, CDR2 SAAADI. The trim removed 10 bases at V and 6 bases at J, leaving 18 bases unmatched. The CDR3 length is 16 residues. CDR3 DNA: TGCGCCACCTACCAATCCTGGGACAGGGTTGGTGATGGCTACACCTTC. Protein sequence: CATYQSWDRVGDGYTF.

This clone was detected only a few times. At one end, the junction sequence differs from germline, possibly due to a read error. This sequence joins TRBV11-2 and TRBJ2-1; 8 nucleotides align to TRBD1. This CDR3 comprises 16 residues. In germline, CDR1 is SGHAT, CDR2 FQNNGV. DNA of the CDR3: TGTGCCAGCAACTTAGAGGCAGGGGGCGAAAGCAATGAGCAGTTCTTC. It yields the protein CASNLEAGGESNEQFF.

Turning to this clone: Within the sample, other DNA sequences also encode this same CDR3. The CDR3 DNA is TGTGCCAGCAGTTTTGGCAGGGGATGGACTGAAGCTTTCTTT. As protein: CASSFGRGWTEAFF. The rearrangement joins TRBV27 to TRBJ1-1, with a possible D match to TRBD1 (6 bases). This CDR3 region has 14 residues. The ends were cut back, 3 bases at V and 5 bases at J, with 13 bases in the middle. Per the germline V gene, CDR1 is MNHEY and CDR2 is SMNVEV (reference sequence).

The chain couples TRBV5-1 to TRBJ2-2; D is possibly TRBD1 (6 bases). Looked up from germline, CDR1 is SGHRS and CDR2 is YFSETQ. Trimming removed 1 base from V and 7 bases from J, with 14 bases in between. CDR3 length: 15 residues. CDR3 sequence reads: CASSLTGPMGGELFF. The CDR3 nucleotides read TGCGCCAGCAGCTTGACAGGGCCGATGGGCGGGGAGCTGTTTTTT.

The gene calls are TRBV4-2 and TRBJ2-7, with TRBD1 matching 7 bases. V was clipped by 3 bases and J by 3 bases; unmatched bases: 11. Looked up from germline, CDR1 is LGHNA and CDR2 is YNFKEQ. The CDR3 is 16 residues long. This chain's CDR3 is CASSQRQGPRDYEQYF. CDR3 DNA: TGTGCCAGCAGCCAGAGACAGGGCCCCAGGGACTACGAGCAGTACTTC.